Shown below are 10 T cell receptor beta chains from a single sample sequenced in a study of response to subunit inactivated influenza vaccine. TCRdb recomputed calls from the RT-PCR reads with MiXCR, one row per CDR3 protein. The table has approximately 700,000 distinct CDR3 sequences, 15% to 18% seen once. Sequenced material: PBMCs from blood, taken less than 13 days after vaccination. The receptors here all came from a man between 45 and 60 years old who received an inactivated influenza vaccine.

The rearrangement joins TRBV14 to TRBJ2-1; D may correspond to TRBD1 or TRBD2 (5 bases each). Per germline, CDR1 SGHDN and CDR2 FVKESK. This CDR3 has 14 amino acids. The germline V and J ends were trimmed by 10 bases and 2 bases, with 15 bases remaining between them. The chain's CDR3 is CATSIGAAYNEQFF. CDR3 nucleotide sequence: TGTGCCACCTCAATCGGGGCCGCCTACAATGAGCAGTTCTTC.

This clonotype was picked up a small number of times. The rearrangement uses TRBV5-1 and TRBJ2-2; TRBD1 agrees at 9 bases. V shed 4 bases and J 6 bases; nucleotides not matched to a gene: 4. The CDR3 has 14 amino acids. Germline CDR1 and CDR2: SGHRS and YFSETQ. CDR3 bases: TGCGCCAGCAGCATGGGACAGGGTTCCGGGGAGCTGTTTTTT. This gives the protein CASSMGQGSGELFF. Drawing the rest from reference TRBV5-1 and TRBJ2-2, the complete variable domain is KAGVTQTPRYLIKTRGQQVTLSCSPISGHRSVSWYQQTPGQGLQFLFEYFSETQRNKGNFPGRFSGRQFSNSRSEMNVSTLELGDSALYLCASSMGQGSGELFFGEGSRLTVL.

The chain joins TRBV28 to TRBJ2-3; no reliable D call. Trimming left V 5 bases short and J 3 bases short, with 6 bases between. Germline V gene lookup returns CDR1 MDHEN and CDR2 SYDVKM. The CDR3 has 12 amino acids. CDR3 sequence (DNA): TGTGCCAGCAGTATCCTTACAGATACGCAGTATTTT. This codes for CASSILTDTQYF.

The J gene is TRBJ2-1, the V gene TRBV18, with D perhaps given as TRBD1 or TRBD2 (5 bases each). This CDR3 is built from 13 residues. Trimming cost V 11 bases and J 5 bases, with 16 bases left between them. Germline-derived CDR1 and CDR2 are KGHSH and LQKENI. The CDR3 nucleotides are TGTGCCGCCCGACCCGGGACCCACAATGAGCAGTTCTTC. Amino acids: CAARPGTHNEQFF.

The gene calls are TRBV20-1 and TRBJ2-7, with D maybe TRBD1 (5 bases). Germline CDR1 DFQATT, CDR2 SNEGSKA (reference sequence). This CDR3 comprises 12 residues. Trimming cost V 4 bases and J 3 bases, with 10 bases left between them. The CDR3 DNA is TGCAGTGCTAAACTCGACAGCTACGAGCAGTACTTC. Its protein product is CSAKLDSYEQYF.

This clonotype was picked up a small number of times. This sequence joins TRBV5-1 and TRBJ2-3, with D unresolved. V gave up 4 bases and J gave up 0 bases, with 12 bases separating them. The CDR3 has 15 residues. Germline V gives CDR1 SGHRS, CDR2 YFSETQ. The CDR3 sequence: CASSQLNPSTDTQYF. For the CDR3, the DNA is TGCGCCAGCAGCCAACTCAACCCCAGCACAGATACGCAGTATTTT. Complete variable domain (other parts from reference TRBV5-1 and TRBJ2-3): KAGVTQTPRYLIKTRGQQVTLSCSPISGHRSVSWYQQTPGQGLQFLFEYFSETQRNKGNFPGRFSGRQFSNSRSEMNVSTLELGDSALYLCASSQLNPSTDTQYFGPGTRLTVL.

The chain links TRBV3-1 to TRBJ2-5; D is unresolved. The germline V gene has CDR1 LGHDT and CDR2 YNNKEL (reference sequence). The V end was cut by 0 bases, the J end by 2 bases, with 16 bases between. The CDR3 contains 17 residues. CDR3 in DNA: TGTGCCAGCAGCCAAGACGCGCGAGATCTACGACAAGAGACCCAGTACTTC. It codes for CASSQDARDLRQETQYF.

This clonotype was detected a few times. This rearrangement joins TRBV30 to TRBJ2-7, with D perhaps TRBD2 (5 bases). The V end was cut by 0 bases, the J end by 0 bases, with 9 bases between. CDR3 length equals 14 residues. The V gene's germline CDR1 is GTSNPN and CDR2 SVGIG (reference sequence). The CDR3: CAWSVRGFSYEQYF. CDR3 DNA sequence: TGTGCCTGGAGTGTACGAGGGTTCTCCTACGAGCAGTACTTC.

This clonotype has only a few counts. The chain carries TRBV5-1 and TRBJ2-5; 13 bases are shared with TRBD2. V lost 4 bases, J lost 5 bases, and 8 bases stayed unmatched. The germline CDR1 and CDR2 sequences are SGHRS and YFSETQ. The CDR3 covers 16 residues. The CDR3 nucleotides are TGCGCCAGCAGCCCGCGACTAGCGGGGGGTGTGGAGACCCAGTACTTC. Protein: CASSPRLAGGVETQYF.

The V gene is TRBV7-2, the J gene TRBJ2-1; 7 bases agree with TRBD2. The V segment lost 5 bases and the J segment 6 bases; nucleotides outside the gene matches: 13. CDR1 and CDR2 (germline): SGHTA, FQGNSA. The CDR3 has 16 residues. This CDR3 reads CASSTPPGLRINEQFF. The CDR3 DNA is TGTGCCAGCAGCACACCCCCGGGACTAAGAATCAATGAGCAGTTCTTC.